This T cell receptor beta chain was captured by sequencing in a study of cytomegalovirus exposure and HLA in healthy donors. Germline CDR1 and CDR2: MNHEY and SVGAGI. V lost 5 bases and J lost 10, with 13 bases in between. The CDR3 is 12 residues long. With 60 Vbeta and 13 Jbeta primers, the PCR was carried out. Sequencing used immunoSEQ multiplex PCR; TCRdb keeps in-frame clones, though not all of them. The sample has 150,000 to 200,000 clones; about three quarters are singletons. Overall study results and limits: Usually a TCR sequence was rare, but some public TCRs were found in many donors.

Likely unrecorded immune exposures existed in these nominally healthy donors. Notes on this clone: The antigen is unknown.

This rearrangement joins TRBV6-5 to TRBJ2-3; D is unresolved. Sequencing was performed on PBMCs. The sequence came from a man in his late teens or twenties in good health and CMV-seropositive. The CDR3 DNA reads as TGTGCCAGCAGTCCCGGGTTTGTGGCGCAGTATTTT. This sequence encodes CASSPGFVAQYF.